Listed here are 23 T cell receptor beta chains from one sample, sequenced in a study of blood T cell repertoires in COVID-19. Method: immunoSEQ multiplex PCR; TCRdb's copy keeps in-frame clones and lacks some. The table lists around 130,000 clones, around 76% of them singletons, with about a tenth in the top ten. The material sequenced was peripheral blood. The receptors come from a human donor in a cohort sampled during active COVID-19.

This chain joins TRBV6-5 and TRBJ2-5; no reliable D call. The CDR3 consists of 11 residues. V lost 5 bases and J 5 bases, leaving 6 bases between the germline ends. Germline V gene lookup returns CDR1 MNHEY and CDR2 SVGAGI. The CDR3 here is CASSPYETQYF. The CDR3 DNA sequence: TGTGCCAGCAGTCCCTATGAGACCCAGTACTTC.

The chain has TRBV4-2 and TRBJ2-5; 8 bases are shared with TRBD2. CDR1 is LGHNA and CDR2 is YNFKEQ in the germline V gene. Trimming took 2 bases from V and 1 from J; bases not matched to a gene: 3. This CDR3 comprises 15 residues. Here the CDR3 reads CASSQLSGAQETQYF. The CDR3 nucleotides are TGTGCCAGCAGCCAACTTAGCGGGGCCCAAGAGACCCAGTACTTC.

The gene calls are TRBV7-9 and TRBJ1-4, with D unclear. V was clipped by 1 base and J by 0 bases, with 6 bases between them. The V gene's germline CDR1 is SEHNR and CDR2 FQNEAQ (reference sequence). The CDR3 has 15 amino acids. The CDR3 DNA follows: TGTGCCAGCAGCTTAGGGCCTGCAACTAATGAAAAACTGTTTTTT. Amino acids: CASSLGPATNEKLFF.

J is TRBJ2-7 and V is TRBV14, with D maybe TRBD2 (6 bases). Looked up from germline, CDR1 is SGHDN and CDR2 is FVKESK. This CDR3 is built from 14 residues. Trimming pared 2 bases from V and 0 bases from J, leaving 8 bases between. This CDR3 is CASSQWDFSYEQYF. The CDR3 DNA is TGTGCCAGCAGCCAATGGGACTTCTCCTACGAGCAGTACTTC.

The chain carries TRBV6-6 and TRBJ1-1, with TRBD1 as a possible D gene (6 bases). Germline CDR1 reads MNHNY; CDR2 reads SVGAGI (reference sequence). V lost 2 bases and J 5 bases, leaving 12 bases between the germline ends. CDR3 length: 14 residues. The CDR3 DNA reads as TGTGCCAGCAGTTACCCTGAGGGGGGGACTGAAGCTTTCTTT. Translated: CASSYPEGGTEAFF.

The CDR3 is CASSPLQGSSQETQYF. The CDR3 DNA is TGTGCCAGTAGTCCTTTACAGGGATCCAGTCAAGAGACCCAGTACTTC. This sequence joins TRBV19 and TRBJ2-5; possibly TRBD1 for D (6 bases). V lost 5 bases to trimming and J lost 2 bases, with 18 bases between them. Germline values: CDR1 LNHDA, CDR2 SQIVND (reference sequence). This CDR3 region has 16 residues.

The V gene is TRBV9, the J gene TRBJ2-1, with TRBD2 as a possible D gene (5 bases). This CDR3 is 16 amino acids long. Trimming cost V 3 bases and J 2 bases, with 15 bases left between them. Germline CDR1 SGDLS, CDR2 YYNGEE. The CDR3 loop reads CASSDREGIPYNEQFF. CDR3 coding DNA: TGTGCCAGCAGCGACCGGGAAGGGATCCCCTACAATGAGCAGTTCTTC.

This CDR3 reads CASSGRQGGKDEQFF. CDR3 nucleotides: TGTGCCAGCAGCGGGCGACAGGGGGGGAAGGATGAGCAGTTCTTC. The V gene is TRBV9, the J gene TRBJ2-1; 9 bases align to TRBD1. Trimming took 3 bases from V and 8 from J; bases not matched to a gene: 9. CDR1 SGDLS and CDR2 YYNGEE come from the germline V gene. The CDR3 extends over 15 amino acids.

The chain joins TRBV6-5 to TRBJ2-3; TRBD1 agrees at 10 bases. V was pared by 7 bases and J by 2 bases, with 6 bases of the junction left unmatched. Germline V gene data show CDR1 as MNHEY and CDR2 as SVGAGI. The CDR3 spans 15 residues. For the CDR3, the DNA is TGTGCCAGCATCGCAGGGACAGGGGTCACAGATACGCAGTATTTT. Translated, it gives CASIAGTGVTDTQYF.

The rearrangement joins TRBV6-5 to TRBJ1-5; no clear D. V was clipped by 6 bases and J by 0 bases, with 12 bases between them. The CDR3 consists of 15 residues. CDR1 MNHEY and CDR2 SVGAGI come from the germline V gene. CDR3 sequence (DNA): TGTGCCAGCAGGGGCAGCCGATCTAGCAATCAGCCCCAGCATTTT. Protein sequence: CASRGSRSSNQPQHF.

The J gene is TRBJ2-7, the V gene TRBV6-2 or TRBV6-3; 7 bases match TRBD1. The germline gives CDR1 MNHEY, CDR2 SVGEGT. There are 15 residues in the CDR3. V lost 6 bases and J lost 5; bases outside the gene matches: 13. CDR3 loop: CASSPPTDRVHEQYF. DNA for the CDR3: TGTGCCAGCAGCCCCCCTACCGACAGGGTGCACGAGCAGTACTTC.

The genes are TRBV19 and TRBJ1-5, with a possible D match to TRBD1 (6 bases). There are 14 residues in the CDR3. Between the trimmed V and J ends, which lost 2 bases and 9 bases, there was a span of 14 bases. The germline gives CDR1 LNHDA, CDR2 SQIVND (reference sequence). The CDR3 reads CASSITGQGRPQHF. Here the CDR3 DNA reads TGTGCCAGTAGTATAACTGGGCAGGGGAGGCCCCAGCATTTT.

This clone was picked up a small number of times. The rearrangement joins TRBV28 to TRBJ1-3; D possibly corresponds to TRBD1 (5 bases). The CDR3 spans 14 residues. From germline, CDR1 is MDHEN and CDR2 SYDVKM. The V end lost 8 bases, the J end lost 2 bases, and 13 bases lay between the germline ends. In DNA form, the CDR3 reads TGTGCCAGCCTGCGGGGGGGGGCTGGAAACACCATATATTTT. This sequence encodes CASLRGGAGNTIYF.

The chain employs TRBV28 and TRBJ1-1, with D possibly being TRBD1 (5 bases). CDR3 length: 14 amino acids. Germline CDR1 is MDHEN and CDR2 is SYDVKM. V shed 2 bases and J shed 1 base, with 8 bases lying between them. The chain's CDR3 is CASSLIQGNTEAFF. CDR3 nucleotide sequence: TGTGCCAGCAGTTTAATCCAGGGGAACACTGAAGCTTTCTTT.

This chain links TRBV5-1 with TRBJ1-6; the D is unclear. This CDR3 region has 17 residues. The germline CDR1 and CDR2 sequences are SGHRS and YFSETQ. V dropped 5 bases and J dropped 0 bases, with 15 bases sitting between them. CDR3 DNA sequence: TGCGCCAGCAGTCAACAACGGGAGTCCTCCTATAATTCACCCCTCCACTTT. Translating it yields CASSQQRESSYNSPLHF. Variable domain in full (rest from reference TRBV5-1 and TRBJ1-6): KAGVTQTPRYLIKTRGQQVTLSCSPISGHRSVSWYQQTPGQGLQFLFEYFSETQRNKGNFPGRFSGRQFSNSRSEMNVSTLELGDSALYLCASSQQRESSYNSPLHFGNGTRLTVT.

V and J are TRBV11-2 and TRBJ2-2, with D perhaps TRBD2 (5 bases). Germline V gene lookup returns CDR1 SGHAT and CDR2 FQNNGV. V lost 5 bases and J 3 bases, leaving 10 bases between the germline ends. The CDR3 loop spans 14 amino acids. The CDR3 nucleotides are TGTGCCAGCAGCCCGGGGATATACACCGGGGAGCTGTTTTTT. This codes for CASSPGIYTGELFF.

This rearrangement joins TRBV18 to TRBJ2-1, with a possible D match to TRBD2 (6 bases). Germline V gene data show CDR1 as KGHSH and CDR2 as LQKENI. The V and J ends lost 3 bases and 5 bases respectively, with 14 bases between them. The CDR3 totals 15 residues. The CDR3 bases are TGTGCCAGCTCACCGGAGGAGTTAGCGGACAATGAGCAGTTCTTC. This translates into CASSPEELADNEQFF.

The V call is TRBV5-4, the J call TRBJ1-1; no reliable D call. Germline CDR1 reads SGHNT; CDR2 reads YYREEE (reference sequence). Trimming cost V 0 bases and J 1 base, with 10 bases left between them. This CDR3 is built from 15 residues. CDR3 sequence: CASSLASGRNTEAFF. CDR3 bases: TGTGCCAGCAGCTTGGCGTCGGGTAGGAACACTGAAGCTTTCTTT.

The chain's CDR3 is CASTGDTGELFF. CDR3 DNA: TGTGCCAGCACAGGGGACACCGGGGAGCTGTTTTTT. The chain combines TRBV6-5 with TRBJ2-2; D perhaps matches TRBD1 (6 bases). Trimming cost V 7 bases and J 3 bases, with 6 bases left between them. The CDR3 sequence is 12 residues long. Germline-derived CDR1 and CDR2 are MNHEY and SVGAGI.

The chain employs TRBV3-1 (or the pseudogene TRBV3-2) and TRBJ2-3, with 7 bases aligning to TRBD1. This CDR3 has 17 residues. The germline V gene has CDR1 LGHDT and CDR2 YNNKEL (reference sequence). With 0 bases clipped from V and 2 bases from J, the junction kept 8 bases outside the gene matches. CDR3 sequence reads: CASSQDLPGTVTDTQYF. The CDR3 DNA reads TGTGCCAGCAGCCAAGATCTCCCCGGGACAGTCACAGATACGCAGTATTTT.

The chain is built from TRBV11-1 and TRBJ2-7, with a possible D match to TRBD1 (6 bases). Germline V gives CDR1 SGHAT, CDR2 FQDESV (reference sequence). V was trimmed by 0 bases and J by 4 bases, leaving 16 bases between them. There are 16 residues in the CDR3. CDR3 in amino acids: CASSLANGTPDYEQYF. CDR3 in DNA: TGTGCCAGCAGCTTAGCGAATGGGACACCGGATTACGAGCAGTACTTC.

This rearrangement joins TRBV7-9 to TRBJ2-3; 8 bases match TRBD2. Germline V gene lookup returns CDR1 SEHNR and CDR2 FQNEAQ (reference sequence). The CDR3 spans 14 residues. J lost 3 bases, V lost 5 bases, and 4 bases had no gene match. The CDR3 nucleotides are TGTGCCAGCAGCCCCAGCGGGGGAACAGATACGCAGTATTTT. This codes for CASSPSGGTDTQYF.

The J gene is TRBJ2-2, the V gene TRBV2; TRBD2 matches at 12 bases. CDR3 length: 16 residues. J was trimmed by 1 base and V by 9 bases; bases with no gene match: 6. Per germline, CDR1 SNHLY and CDR2 FYNNEI. The CDR3 sequence: CASKLAGGGNTGELFF. DNA for the CDR3: TGTGCCAGTAAACTAGCGGGGGGCGGGAACACCGGGGAGCTGTTTTTT.